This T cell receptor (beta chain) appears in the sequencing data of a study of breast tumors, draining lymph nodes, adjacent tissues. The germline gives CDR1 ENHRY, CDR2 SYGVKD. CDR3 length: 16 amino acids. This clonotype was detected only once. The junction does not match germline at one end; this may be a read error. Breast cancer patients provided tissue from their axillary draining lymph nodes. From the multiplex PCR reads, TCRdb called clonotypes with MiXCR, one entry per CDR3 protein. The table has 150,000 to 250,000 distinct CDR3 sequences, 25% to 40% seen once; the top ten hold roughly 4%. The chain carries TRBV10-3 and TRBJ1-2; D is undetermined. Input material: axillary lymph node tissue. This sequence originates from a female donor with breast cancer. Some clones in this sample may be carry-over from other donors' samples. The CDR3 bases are TGTGCCATCAGCGAGTCGGGAACAAGGATTAACTATGGCTACACCTTC. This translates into CAISESGTRINYGYTF.